The clone carrying this T cell receptor beta chain was seen ten or more times. This entry comes from a study of CD8 T cells in ankylosing spondylitis. MiXCR was run by TCRdb on the 5' RACE reads, yielding one entry per CDR3 protein. The sample records more than 150,000 distinct CDR3 sequences, over 15% being singletons. The V gene end was trimmed by 5 bases and the J gene end by 8 bases; junction bases not matched to a gene: 4. This CDR3 has 15 residues. The chain links TRBV12-3 or TRBV12-4 to TRBJ2-1; TRBD2 matches 15 bases. The receptor's source is a male donor between 5 and 29 years old with ankylosing spondylitis or in good health (not recorded which). The specimen was blood, either unsorted or a sorted T cell fraction (not recorded which). Here the CDR3 DNA reads TGTGCCAGCAGTCAAAGGACTAGCGGGAGGGATGAGCAGTTCTTC. As protein: CASSQRTSGRDEQFF.